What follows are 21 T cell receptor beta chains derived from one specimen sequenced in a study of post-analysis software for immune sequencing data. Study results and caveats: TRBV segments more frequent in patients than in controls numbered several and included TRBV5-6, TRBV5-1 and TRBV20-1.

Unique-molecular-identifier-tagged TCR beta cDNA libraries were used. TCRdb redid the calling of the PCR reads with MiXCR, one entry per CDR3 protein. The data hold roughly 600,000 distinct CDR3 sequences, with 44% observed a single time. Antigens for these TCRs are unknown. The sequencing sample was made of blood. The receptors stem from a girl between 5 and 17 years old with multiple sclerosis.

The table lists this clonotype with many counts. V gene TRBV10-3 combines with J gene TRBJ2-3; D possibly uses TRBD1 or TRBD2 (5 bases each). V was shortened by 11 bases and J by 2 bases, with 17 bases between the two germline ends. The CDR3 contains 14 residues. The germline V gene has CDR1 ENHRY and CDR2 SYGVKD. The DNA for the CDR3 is TGTGCCTCCAAAGGGACGGAGGCCACAGATACGCAGTATTTT. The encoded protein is CASKGTEATDTQYF.

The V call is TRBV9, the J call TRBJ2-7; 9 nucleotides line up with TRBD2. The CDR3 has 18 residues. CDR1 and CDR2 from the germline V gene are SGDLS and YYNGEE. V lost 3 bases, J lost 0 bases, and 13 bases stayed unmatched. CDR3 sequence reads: CASSADPVSGRSSYEQYF. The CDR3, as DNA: TGTGCCAGCAGCGCTGACCCGGTTAGCGGGAGAAGCTCCTACGAGCAGTACTTC.

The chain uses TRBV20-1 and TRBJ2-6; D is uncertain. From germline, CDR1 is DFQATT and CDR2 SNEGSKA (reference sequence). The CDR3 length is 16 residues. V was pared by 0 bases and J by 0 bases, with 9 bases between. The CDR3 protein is CSARDPSRSGANVLTF. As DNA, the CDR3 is TGCAGTGCTAGAGATCCGTCGCGCTCTGGGGCCAACGTCCTGACTTTC.

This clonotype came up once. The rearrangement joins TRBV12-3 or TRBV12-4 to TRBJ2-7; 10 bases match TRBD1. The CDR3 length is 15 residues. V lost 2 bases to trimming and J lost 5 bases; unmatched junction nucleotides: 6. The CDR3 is CASSLPGTGVDEQYF. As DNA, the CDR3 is TGTGCCAGCAGTTTACCCGGGACAGGGGTTGACGAGCAGTACTTC.

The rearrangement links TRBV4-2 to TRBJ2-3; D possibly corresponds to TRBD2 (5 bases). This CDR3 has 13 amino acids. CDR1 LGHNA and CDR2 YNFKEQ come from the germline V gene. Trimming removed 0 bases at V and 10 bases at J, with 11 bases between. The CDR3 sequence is CASSQEVGSAQYF. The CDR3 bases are TGTGCCAGCAGCCAAGAGGTGGGGAGTGCGCAGTATTTT.

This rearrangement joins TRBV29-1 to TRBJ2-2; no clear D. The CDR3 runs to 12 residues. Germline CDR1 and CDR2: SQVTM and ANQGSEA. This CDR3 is CMVVANTGELFF. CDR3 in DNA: TGCATGGTGGTAGCGAACACCGGGGAGCTGTTTTTT.

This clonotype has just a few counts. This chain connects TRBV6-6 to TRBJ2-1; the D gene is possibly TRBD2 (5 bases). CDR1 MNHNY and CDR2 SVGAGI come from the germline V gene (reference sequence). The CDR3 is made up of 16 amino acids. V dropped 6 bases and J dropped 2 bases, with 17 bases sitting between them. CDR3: CASRPSYGEPYNEQFF. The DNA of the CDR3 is TGTGCCAGCAGGCCCTCCTACGGGGAGCCCTACAATGAGCAGTTCTTC.

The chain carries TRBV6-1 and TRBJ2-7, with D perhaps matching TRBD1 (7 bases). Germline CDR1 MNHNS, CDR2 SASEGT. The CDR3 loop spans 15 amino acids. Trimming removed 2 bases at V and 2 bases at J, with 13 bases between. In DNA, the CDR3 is TGTGCCAGCAGTGAACAGCAGGGGGGAGCCTACGAGCAGTACTTC. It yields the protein CASSEQQGGAYEQYF.

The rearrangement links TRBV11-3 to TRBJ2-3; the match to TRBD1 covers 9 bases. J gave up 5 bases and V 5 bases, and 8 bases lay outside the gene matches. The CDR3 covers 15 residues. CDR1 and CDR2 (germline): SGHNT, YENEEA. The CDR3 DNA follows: TGTGCCAGCAGCCCCGGGACAGGGTGGGGAGATACGCAGTATTTT. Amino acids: CASSPGTGWGDTQYF. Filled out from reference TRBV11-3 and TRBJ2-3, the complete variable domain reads EAGVVQSPRYKIIEKKQPVAFWCNPISGHNTLYWYLQNLGQGPELLIRYENEEAVDDSQLPKDRFSAERLKGVDSTLKIQPAELGDSAVYLCASSPGTGWGDTQYFGPGTRLTVL.

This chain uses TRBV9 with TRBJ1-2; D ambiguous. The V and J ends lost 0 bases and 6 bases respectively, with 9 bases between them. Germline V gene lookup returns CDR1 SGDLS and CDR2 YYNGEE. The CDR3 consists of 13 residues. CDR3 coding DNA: TGTGCCAGCAGCGTAGGTCGGGCCGATGGCTACACCTTC. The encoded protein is CASSVGRADGYTF.

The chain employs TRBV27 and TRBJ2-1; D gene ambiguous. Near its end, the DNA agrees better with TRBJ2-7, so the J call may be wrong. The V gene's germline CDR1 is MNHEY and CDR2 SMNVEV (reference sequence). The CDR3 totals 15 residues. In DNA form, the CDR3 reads TGTGCCAGCAGTCGAGACGGGCGCTCCTACAATGAGCAGTACTTC. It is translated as CASSRDGRSYNEQYF.

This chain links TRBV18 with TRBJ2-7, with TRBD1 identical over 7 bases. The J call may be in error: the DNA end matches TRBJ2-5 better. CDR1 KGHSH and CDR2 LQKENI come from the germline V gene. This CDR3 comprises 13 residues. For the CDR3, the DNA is TGTGCCAGCTCACCACCCAGGGGGGAGACCCAGTACTTC. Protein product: CASSPPRGETQYF.

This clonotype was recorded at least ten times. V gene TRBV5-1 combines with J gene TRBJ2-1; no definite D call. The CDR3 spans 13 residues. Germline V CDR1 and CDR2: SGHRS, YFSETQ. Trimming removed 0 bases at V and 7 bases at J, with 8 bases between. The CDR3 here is CASSLGALNEQFF. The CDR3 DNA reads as TGCGCCAGCAGCTTGGGAGCGTTGAATGAGCAGTTCTTC. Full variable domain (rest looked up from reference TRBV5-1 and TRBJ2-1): KAGVTQTPRYLIKTRGQQVTLSCSPISGHRSVSWYQQTPGQGLQFLFEYFSETQRNKGNFPGRFSGRQFSNSRSEMNVSTLELGDSALYLCASSLGALNEQFFGPGTRLTVL.

CDR3 coding DNA: TGCGCCAGCAGCTTCAGGCGGGAAGAGAACACTGAAGCTTTCTTT. Its translation: CASSFRREENTEAFF. This chain connects TRBV5-1 to TRBJ1-1, with D unclear. Between the trimmed V and J ends, which lost 2 bases and 1 base, there was a span of 12 bases. The V gene's germline CDR1 is SGHRS and CDR2 YFSETQ. CDR3 length: 15 amino acids.

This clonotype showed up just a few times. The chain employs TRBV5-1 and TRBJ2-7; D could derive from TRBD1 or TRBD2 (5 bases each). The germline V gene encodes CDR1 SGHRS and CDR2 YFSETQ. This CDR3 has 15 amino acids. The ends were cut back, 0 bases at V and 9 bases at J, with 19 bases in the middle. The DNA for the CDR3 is TGCGCCAGCAGCTTGGAAAGGCCGGGACGCGGAGGGCAGTACTTC. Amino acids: CASSLERPGRGGQYF.

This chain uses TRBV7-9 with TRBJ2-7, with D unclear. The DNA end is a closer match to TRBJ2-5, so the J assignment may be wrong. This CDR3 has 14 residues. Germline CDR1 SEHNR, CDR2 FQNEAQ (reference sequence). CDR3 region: CASSQGSTLGTQYF. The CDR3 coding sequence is TGTGCCAGCAGCCAAGGTTCTACTCTGGGGACCCAGTACTTC.

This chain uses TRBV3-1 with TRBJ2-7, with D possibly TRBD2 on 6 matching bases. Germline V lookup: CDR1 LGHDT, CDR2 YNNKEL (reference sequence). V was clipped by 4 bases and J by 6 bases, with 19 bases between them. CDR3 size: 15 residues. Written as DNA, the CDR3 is TGTGCCAGCAGCCTCTCTGCCGGGAGTGTGCTCGAGCAGTACTTC. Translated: CASSLSAGSVLEQYF.

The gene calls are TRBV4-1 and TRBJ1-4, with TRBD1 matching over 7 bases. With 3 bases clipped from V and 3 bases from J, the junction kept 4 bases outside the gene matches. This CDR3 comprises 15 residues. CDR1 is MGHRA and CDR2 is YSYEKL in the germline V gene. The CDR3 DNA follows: TGCGCCAGCAGCCAGCCAGACAGGGCTAATGAAAAACTGTTTTTT. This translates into CASSQPDRANEKLFF.

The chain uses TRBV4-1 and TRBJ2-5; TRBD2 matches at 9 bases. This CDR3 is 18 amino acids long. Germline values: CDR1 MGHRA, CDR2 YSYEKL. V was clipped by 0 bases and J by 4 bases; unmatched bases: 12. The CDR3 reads CASSQDRPSGASGETQYF. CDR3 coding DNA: TGCGCCAGCAGCCAAGATCGGCCTAGCGGGGCGTCCGGAGAGACCCAGTACTTC.

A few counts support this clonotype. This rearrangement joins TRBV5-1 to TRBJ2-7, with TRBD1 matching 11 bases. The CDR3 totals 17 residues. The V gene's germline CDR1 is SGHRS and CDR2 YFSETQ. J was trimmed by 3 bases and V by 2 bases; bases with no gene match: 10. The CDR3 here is CASSFSTGTGGLYEQYF. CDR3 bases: TGCGCCAGCAGCTTTAGCACCGGGACAGGGGGGCTCTACGAGCAGTACTTC.

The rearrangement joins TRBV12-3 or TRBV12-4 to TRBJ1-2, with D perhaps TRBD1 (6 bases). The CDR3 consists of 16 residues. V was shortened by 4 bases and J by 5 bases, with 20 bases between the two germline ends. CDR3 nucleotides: TGTGCCAGCAGTTATCATGACAGGTTTTTGGAGTATGGCTACACCTTC. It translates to CASSYHDRFLEYGYTF.